The rows below give T cell receptor beta chains drawn from one sample of a study of shared clonotypes between healthy human individuals. Repertoires were generated with immunoSEQ multiplex PCR, while TCRdb's copy carries only in-frame clones and drops some. Here the sample spans a few hundred thousand clones, roughly 72% being singletons. The sample was PBMCs. These receptors were collected from a woman in her thirties or forties in good health. Some clones in this sample may be carry-over from other donors' samples. The CDR3 runs from the conserved cysteine through the conserved F or W. A D gene is named only where the DNA matches it firmly. A row's size may be missing; if present it is once, few, many or a size class.

j_gene | d_gene | abundance | v_gene | CDR3aa | CDR3nt
TRBJ2-7 | . | . | TRBV21-1 | CASSTGLALAIYEQYF | TGTGCCAGCAGCACCGGTCTAGCTTTAGCGATCTACGAGCAGTACTTC
TRBJ2-7 | TRBD1 | . | TRBV2 | CASRTGTGGYEQYF | TGTGCCAGCAGGACCGGGACAGGGGGCTACGAGCAGTACTTC
TRBJ2-3 | TRBD1 | once | TRBV28 | CASSATGGQPDTQYF | TGTGCCAGCAGTGCCACAGGGGGTCAACCAGATACGCAGTATTTT
TRBJ1-4 | TRBD1 | . | TRBV9 | CASSPGQTTNEKLFF | TGTGCCAGCAGCCCGGGACAGACAACTAATGAAAAACTGTTTTTT
TRBJ2-1 | . | . | TRBV7-8 | CASSPPESNYNEQFF | TGTGCCAGCAGCCCCCCCGAAAGTAATTACAATGAGCAGTTCTTC
TRBJ1-1 | . | once | TRBV7-3 | CASSPTEMNTEAFF | TGTGCCAGCAGCCCGACGGAAATGAACACTGAAGCTTTCTTT
TRBJ1-1 | . | few | TRBV9 | CASSVAGNTEAFF | TGTGCCAGCAGCGTAGCTGGGAACACTGAAGCTTTCTTT
TRBJ1-5 | . | . | TRBV30 | CAWSLGGGQPQHF | TGTGCCTGGAGTTTGGGAGGGGGACAGCCCCAGCATTTT
TRBJ2-7 | TRBD2 | . | TRBV29-1 | CSVASGLEQYF | TGCAGCGTTGCTAGCGGTCTCGAGCAGTACTTC
TRBJ2-7 | . | . | TRBV28 | CASRLGPATYEQYF | TGTGCCAGCAGACTCGGGCCTGCGACCTACGAGCAGTACTTC
TRBJ2-7 | . | . | TRBV30 | CAWRVMYEQYF | TGTGCCTGGAGAGTTATGTACGAGCAGTACTTC
TRBJ1-1 | . | few | TRBV25-1 | CASSELRAFF | TGTGCCAGCAGTGAATTGCGAGCTTTCTTT
TRBJ1-4 | TRBD1 | . | TRBV6-5 | CASSLGGQGFEKLFF | TGTGCCAGCAGTTTAGGGGGACAGGGGTTTGAAAAACTGTTTTTT
TRBJ1-5 | . | few | TRBV6-6 | CASSVAGSQPQHF | TGTGCCAGCAGTGTGGCGGGCAGTCAGCCCCAGCATTTT
TRBJ2-5 | . | . | TRBV25-1 | CASSESQETQYF | TGTGCCAGCAGTGAATCTCAAGAGACCCAGTACTTC
TRBJ1-1 | . | . | TRBV5-1 | CASRIQGNTEAFF | TGCGCCAGTAGAATTCAGGGGAACACTGAAGCTTTCTTT
TRBJ2-3 | TRBD2 | . | TRBV7-8 | CASSTLAGAGDTQYF | TGTGCCAGCAGCACACTAGCGGGAGCGGGAGATACGCAGTATTTT
TRBJ1-1 | . | . | TRBV18 | CASSLNGAMNTEAFF | TGTGCCAGCTCCCTAAATGGGGCCATGAACACTGAAGCTTTCTTT
TRBJ1-5 | . | many | TRBV7-6 | CASSLGPSQPQHF | TGTGCCAGCAGCTTAGGCCCGAGTCAGCCCCAGCATTTT
TRBJ2-3 | TRBD2 | once | TRBV7-9 | CASRARLGREEKRTDTQYF | TGTGCCAGCAGGGCCAGGTTGGGGCGGGAGGAAAAACGCACAGATACGCAGTATTTT
TRBJ1-5 | . | . | TRBV15 | CATSREGFNQPQHF | TGTGCCACCAGCAGAGAAGGTTTCAATCAGCCCCAGCATTTT
TRBJ2-3 | . | once | TRBV11-2 | CASSLAAASVLSSTDTQYF | TGTGCCAGCAGCTTAGCGGCGGCTAGCGTCCTCAGCAGCACAGATACGCAGTATTTT
TRBJ2-3 | . | once | TRBV27 | CASRPTSFGWVDTQYF | TGTGCCAGCAGGCCAACTAGCTTCGGATGGGTAGATACGCAGTATTTT
TRBJ2-3 | . | . | TRBV5-4 | CASSPPGPSTDTQYF | TGTGCCAGCAGCCCCCCGGGTCCCAGCACAGATACGCAGTATTTT
TRBJ2-7 | . | once | TRBV11-3 | CASSLGGGGGYEQYF | TGTGCCAGCAGCTTAGGGGGGGGCGGAGGCTACGAGCAGTACTTC
TRBJ2-1 | TRBD2 | many | TRBV4-3 | CASSQGLAGAWFF | TGCGCCAGCAGCCAGGGACTAGCGGGAGCCTGGTTCTTC
TRBJ2-7 | TRBD2 | many | TRBV7-9 | CASSASGSSYEQYF | TGTGCCAGCAGCGCTAGCGGCAGCTCCTACGAGCAGTACTTC